This TCR beta chain was retrieved from a study of blood T cells in healthy people across ages. Study conclusions and caveats: Lack of knowledge of donor CMV status possibly confounded expanded clonotype changes. The long-lived group displayed more naive CD4+ cells, plus higher diversity, than the aged donors did.

Concerning this clonotype itself: Its antigen is unidentified.

Primers used in a second PCR of roughly 6 to 12 cycles were a sample-barcoded 5' primer and a J-beta primer mix. A single record per CDR3 protein comes from TCRdb applying MiXCR to the 5' RACE reads. The sample contains about 1.8 million distinct CDR3 sequences, around half of which appear only once. The sample taken for sequencing was blood. This TCR derives from a woman in her 40s in good health.

The CDR3, as DNA: TGCAGTGCTGCGGACCCACAGAAGCCAACGCAAGAGACCCAGTACTTC. Its protein product is CSAADPQKPTQETQYF. V usage is TRBV20-1 and J usage is TRBJ2-5; D gene ambiguous. The V end was cut by 5 bases, the J end by 2 bases, with 21 bases between. The CDR3 has 16 residues. CDR1 and CDR2 (germline): DFQATT, SNEGSKA (reference sequence).